The following is a T cell receptor beta chain sequence with its context. The data were obtained in a study of glioma-infiltrating T cells after dendritic cell vaccination. Before vaccination, two weeks after the third vaccination, and at progression, PBMC were collected. Clones were read by immunoSEQ multiplex PCR, and TCRdb kept only the in-frame ones, dropping some. The table includes around 96,000 clones, 70% to 80% detected once. This CDR3 comprises 15 residues. The J segment lost 6 bases and the V segment lost 5 bases, leaving 11 bases of the junction unmatched. CDR1 SGHNT and CDR2 YENEEA come from the germline V gene.

This chain uses TRBV11-3 with TRBJ2-7; 9 bases map to TRBD1. This specimen consisted of blood, obtained before dendritic cell vaccination. The clonotype originates from a human donor with glioblastoma. CDR3 region: CASSPGQGVLSEQYF. Written as DNA, the CDR3 is TGTGCCAGCAGCCCGGGACAGGGTGTATTAAGCGAGCAGTACTTC. Full variable domain (rest looked up from reference TRBV11-3 and TRBJ2-7): EAGVVQSPRYKIIEKKQPVAFWCNPISGHNTLYWYLQNLGQGPELLIRYENEEAVDDSQLPKDRFSAERLKGVDSTLKIQPAELGDSAVYLCASSPGQGVLSEQYFGPGTRLTVT.